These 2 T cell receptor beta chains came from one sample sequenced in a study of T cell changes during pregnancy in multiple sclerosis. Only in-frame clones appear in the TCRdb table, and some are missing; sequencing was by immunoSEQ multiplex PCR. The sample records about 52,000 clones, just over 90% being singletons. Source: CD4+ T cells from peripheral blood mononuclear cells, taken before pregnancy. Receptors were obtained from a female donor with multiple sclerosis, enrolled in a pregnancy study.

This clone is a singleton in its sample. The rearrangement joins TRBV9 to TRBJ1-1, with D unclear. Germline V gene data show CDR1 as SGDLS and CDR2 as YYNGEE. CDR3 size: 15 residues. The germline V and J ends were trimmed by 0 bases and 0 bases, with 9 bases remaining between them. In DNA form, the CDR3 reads TGTGCCAGCAGCGTAGTACAGAGTATGAACACTGAAGCTTTCTTT. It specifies CASSVVQSMNTEAFF. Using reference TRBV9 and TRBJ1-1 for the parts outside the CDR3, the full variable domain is DSGVTQTPKHLITATGQRVTLRCSPRSGDLSVYWYQQSLDQGLQFLIQYYNGEERAKGNILERFSAQQFPDLHSELNLSSLELGDSALYFCASSVVQSMNTEAFFGQGTRLTVV.

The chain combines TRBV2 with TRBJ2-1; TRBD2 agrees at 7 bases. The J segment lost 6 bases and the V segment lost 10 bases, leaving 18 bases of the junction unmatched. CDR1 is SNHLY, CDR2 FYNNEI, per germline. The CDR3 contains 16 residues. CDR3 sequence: CATYTTTSRKPNEQFF. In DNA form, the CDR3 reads TGTGCCACCTACACAACGACTAGCCGAAAACCCAATGAGCAGTTCTTC.